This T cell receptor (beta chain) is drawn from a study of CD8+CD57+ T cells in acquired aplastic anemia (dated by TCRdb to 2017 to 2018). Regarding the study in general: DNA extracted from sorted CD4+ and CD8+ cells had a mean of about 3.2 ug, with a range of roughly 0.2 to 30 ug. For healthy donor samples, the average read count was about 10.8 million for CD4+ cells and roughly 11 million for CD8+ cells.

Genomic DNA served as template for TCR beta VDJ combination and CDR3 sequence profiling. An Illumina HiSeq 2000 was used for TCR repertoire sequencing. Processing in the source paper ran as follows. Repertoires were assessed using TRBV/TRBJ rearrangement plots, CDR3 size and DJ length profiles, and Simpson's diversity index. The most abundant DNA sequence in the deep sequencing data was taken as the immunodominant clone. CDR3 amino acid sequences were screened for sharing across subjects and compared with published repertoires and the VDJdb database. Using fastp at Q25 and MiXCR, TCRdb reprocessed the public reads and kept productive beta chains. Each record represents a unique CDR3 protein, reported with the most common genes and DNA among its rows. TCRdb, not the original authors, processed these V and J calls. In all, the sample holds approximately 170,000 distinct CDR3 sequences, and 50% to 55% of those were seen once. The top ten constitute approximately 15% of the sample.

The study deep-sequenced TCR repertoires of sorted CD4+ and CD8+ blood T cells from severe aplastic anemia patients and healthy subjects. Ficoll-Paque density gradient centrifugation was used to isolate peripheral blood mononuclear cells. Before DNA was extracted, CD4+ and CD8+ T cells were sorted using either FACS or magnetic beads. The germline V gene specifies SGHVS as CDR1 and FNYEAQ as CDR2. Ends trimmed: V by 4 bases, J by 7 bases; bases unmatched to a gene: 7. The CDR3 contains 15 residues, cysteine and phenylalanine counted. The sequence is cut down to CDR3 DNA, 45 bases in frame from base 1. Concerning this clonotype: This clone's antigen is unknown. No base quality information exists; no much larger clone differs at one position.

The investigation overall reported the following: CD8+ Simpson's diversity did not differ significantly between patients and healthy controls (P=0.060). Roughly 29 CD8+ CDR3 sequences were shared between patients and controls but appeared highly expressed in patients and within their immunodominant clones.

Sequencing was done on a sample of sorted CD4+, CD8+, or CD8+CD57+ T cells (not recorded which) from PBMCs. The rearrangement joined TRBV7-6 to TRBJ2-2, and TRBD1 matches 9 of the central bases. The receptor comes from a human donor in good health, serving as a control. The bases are TGTGCCAGCAGCTCCAGACAGGGGGAAGGCGGGGAGCTGTTTTTT. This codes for CASSSRQGEGGELFF. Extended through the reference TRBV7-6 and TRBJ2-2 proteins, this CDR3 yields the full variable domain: GAGVSQSPRYKVTKRGQDVALRCDPISGHVSLYWYRQALGQGPEFLTYFNYEAQQDKSGLPNDRFSAERPEGSISTLTIQRTEQRDSAMYRCASSSRQGEGGELFFGEGSRLTVL.